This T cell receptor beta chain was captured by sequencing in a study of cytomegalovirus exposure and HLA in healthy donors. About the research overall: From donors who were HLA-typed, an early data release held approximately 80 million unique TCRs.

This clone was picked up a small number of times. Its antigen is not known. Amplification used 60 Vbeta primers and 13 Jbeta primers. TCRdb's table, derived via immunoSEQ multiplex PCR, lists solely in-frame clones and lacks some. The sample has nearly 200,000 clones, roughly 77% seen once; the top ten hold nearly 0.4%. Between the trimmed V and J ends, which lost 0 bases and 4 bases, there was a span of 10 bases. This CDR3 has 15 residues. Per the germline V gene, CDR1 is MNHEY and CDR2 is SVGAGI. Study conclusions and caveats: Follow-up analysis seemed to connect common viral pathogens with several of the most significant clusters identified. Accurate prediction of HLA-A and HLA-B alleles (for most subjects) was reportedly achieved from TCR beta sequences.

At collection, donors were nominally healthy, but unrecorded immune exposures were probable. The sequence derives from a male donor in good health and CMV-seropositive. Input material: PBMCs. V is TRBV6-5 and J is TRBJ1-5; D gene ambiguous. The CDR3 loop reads CASSYSGTANQPQHF. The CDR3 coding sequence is TGTGCCAGCAGTTACTCGGGCACAGCAAATCAGCCCCAGCATTTT.